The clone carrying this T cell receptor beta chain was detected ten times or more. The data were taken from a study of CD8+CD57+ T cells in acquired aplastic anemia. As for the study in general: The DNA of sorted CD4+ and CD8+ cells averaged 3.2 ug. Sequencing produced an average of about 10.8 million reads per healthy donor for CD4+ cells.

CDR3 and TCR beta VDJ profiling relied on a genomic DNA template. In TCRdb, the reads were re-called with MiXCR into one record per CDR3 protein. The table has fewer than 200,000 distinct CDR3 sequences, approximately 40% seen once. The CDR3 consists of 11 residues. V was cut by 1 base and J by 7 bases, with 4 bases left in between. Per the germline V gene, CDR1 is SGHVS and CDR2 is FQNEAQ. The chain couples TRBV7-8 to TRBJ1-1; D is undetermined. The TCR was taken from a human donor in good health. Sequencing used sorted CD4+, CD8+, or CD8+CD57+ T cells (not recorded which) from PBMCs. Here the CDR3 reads CASSLDVEAFF. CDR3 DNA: TGTGCCAGCAGCTTAGATGTTGAAGCTTTCTTT.